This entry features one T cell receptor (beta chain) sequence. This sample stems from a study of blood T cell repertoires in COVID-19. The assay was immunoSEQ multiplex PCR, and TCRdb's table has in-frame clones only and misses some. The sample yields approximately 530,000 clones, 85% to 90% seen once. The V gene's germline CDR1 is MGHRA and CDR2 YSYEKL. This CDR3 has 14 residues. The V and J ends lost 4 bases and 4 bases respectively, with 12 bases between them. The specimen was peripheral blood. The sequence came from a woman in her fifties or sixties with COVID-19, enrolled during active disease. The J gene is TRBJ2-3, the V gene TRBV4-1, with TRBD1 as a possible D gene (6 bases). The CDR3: CASSPKGVADTQYF. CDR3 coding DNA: TGCGCCAGCAGCCCAAAGGGGGTCGCAGATACGCAGTATTTT.